The clone carrying this TCR beta chain turned up a few times. No antigen is known for it. CDR1 is SNHLY, CDR2 FYNNEI, per germline. J was trimmed by 5 bases and V by 8 bases; bases with no gene match: 6. There are 13 residues in the CDR3. The data stem from a study of cytomegalovirus exposure and HLA in healthy donors. Points from the study as a whole: Presence/absence analyses took donor sequencing depth as roughly uniform. Clonal expansion was found to be greater in HLA-associated TCR beta chains than in equally common others in a later analysis. Despite most TCR sequences being rare, some public TCRs occurred in many donors. Association with HLA alleles at 0.05 false discovery rate was found for around 17,000 TCR beta sequences in a later analysis.

With 60 Vbeta and 13 Jbeta primers, the PCR was carried out. Sequencing was performed with immunoSEQ multiplex PCR; in TCRdb, only in-frame clones are kept and a portion is missing. In the table there are 120,000 to 150,000 clones, roughly 79% of which are singletons. This sequence was found in a woman aged 40 to 50 in good health and CMV-seropositive. The chain combines TRBV2 with TRBJ2-5; TRBD2 aligns across 9 bases. The sample comprised PBMCs. The CDR3 loop reads CASGLAYIETQYF. DNA for the CDR3: TGTGCCAGCGGACTAGCGTACATTGAGACCCAGTACTTC.